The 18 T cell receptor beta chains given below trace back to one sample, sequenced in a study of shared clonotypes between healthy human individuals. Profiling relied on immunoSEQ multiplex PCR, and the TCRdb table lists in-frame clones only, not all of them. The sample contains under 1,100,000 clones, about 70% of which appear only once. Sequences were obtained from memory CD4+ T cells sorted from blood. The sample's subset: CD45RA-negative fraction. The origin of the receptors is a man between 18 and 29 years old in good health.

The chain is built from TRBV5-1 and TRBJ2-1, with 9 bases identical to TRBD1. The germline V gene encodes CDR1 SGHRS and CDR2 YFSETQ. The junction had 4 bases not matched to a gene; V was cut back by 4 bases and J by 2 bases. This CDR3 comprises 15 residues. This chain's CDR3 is CASSAGTGTYNEQFF. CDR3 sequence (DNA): TGCGCCAGCAGCGCCGGGACAGGGACCTACAATGAGCAGTTCTTC.

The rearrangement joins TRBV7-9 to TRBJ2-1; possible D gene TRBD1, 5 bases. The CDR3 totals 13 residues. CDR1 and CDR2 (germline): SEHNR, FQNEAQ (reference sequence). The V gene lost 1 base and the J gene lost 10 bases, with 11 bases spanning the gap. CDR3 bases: TGTGCCAGCAGCTTAGGTGGGGCCGGCGAGCAGTTCTTC. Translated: CASSLGGAGEQFF.

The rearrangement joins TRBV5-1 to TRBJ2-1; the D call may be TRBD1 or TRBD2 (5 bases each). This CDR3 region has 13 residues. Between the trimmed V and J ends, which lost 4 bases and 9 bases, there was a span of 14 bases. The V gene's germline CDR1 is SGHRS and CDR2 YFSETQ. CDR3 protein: CASSVGESREQFF. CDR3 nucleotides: TGCGCCAGCAGCGTGGGGGAATCGCGTGAGCAGTTCTTC.

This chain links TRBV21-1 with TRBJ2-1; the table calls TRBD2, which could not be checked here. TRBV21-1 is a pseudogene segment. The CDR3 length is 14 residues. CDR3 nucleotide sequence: TGTGCCAGCAGCAAAGTGGGTAGCGAGAGTGAGCAGTTCTTC. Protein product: CASSKVGSESEQFF.

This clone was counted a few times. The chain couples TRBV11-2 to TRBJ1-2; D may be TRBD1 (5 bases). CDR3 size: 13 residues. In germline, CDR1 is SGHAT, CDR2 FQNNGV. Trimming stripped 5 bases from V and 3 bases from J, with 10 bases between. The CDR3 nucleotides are TGTGCCAGCAGCCCGGCGGGGGACTATGGCTACACCTTC. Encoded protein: CASSPAGDYGYTF.

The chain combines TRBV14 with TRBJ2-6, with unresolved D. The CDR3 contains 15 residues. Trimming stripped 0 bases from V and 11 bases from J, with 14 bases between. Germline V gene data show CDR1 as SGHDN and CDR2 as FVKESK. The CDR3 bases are TGTGCCAGCAGCCAAGACCGGGCAAGAACCCACGTCCTGACTTTC. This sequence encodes CASSQDRARTHVLTF. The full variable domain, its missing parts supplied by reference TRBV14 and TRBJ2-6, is EAGVTQFPSHSVIEKGQTVTLRCDPISGHDNLYWYRRVMGKEIKFLLHFVKESKQDESGMPNNRFLAERTGGTYSTLKVQPAELEDSGVYFCASSQDRARTHVLTFGAGSRLTVL.

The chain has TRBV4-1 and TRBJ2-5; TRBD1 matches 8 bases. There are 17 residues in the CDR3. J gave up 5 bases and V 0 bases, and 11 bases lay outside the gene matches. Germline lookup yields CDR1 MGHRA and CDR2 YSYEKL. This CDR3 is CASSQDMLQGAWETQYF. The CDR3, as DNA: TGCGCCAGCAGCCAAGATATGCTCCAGGGGGCCTGGGAGACCCAGTACTTC.

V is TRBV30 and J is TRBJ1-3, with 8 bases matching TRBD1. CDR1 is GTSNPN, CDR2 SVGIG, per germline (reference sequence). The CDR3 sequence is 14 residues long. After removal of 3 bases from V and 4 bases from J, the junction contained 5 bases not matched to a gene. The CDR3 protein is CAWSDRTGGNTIYF. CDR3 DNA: TGTGCCTGGAGCGACCGGACAGGGGGAAACACCATATATTTT.

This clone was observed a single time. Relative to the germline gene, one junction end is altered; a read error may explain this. CDR3 region: CASSLGGPNEKLFF. CDR3 DNA: TGTGCCAGCAGCTTAGGGGGACCTAACGAAAAACTGTTTTTT. The chain links TRBV7-9 to TRBJ1-4, with TRBD1 as a possible D gene (5 bases). The CDR3 length is 14 residues. Per the germline V gene, CDR1 is SEHNR and CDR2 is FQNEAQ (reference sequence).

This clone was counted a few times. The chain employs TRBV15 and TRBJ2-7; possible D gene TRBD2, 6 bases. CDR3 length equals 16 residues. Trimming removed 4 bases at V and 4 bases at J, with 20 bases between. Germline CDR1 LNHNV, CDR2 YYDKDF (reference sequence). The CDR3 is CATSNLAGTSMYEQYF. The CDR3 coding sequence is TGTGCCACCAGCAACCTCGCGGGAACCTCTATGTACGAGCAGTACTTC. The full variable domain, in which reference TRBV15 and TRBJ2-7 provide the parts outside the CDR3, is DAMVIQNPRYQVTQFGKPVTLSCSQTLNHNVMYWYQQKSSQAPKLLFHYYDKDFNNEADTPDNFQSRRPNTSFCFLDIRSPGLGDTAMYLCATSNLAGTSMYEQYFGPGTRLTVT.

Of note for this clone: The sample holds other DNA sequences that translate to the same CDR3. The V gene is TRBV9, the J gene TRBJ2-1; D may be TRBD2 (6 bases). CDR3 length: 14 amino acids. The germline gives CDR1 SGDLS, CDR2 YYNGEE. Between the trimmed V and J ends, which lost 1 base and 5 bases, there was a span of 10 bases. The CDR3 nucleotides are TGTGCCAGCAGCGTAACGGGACTGAACAATGAGCAGTTCTTC. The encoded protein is CASSVTGLNNEQFF.

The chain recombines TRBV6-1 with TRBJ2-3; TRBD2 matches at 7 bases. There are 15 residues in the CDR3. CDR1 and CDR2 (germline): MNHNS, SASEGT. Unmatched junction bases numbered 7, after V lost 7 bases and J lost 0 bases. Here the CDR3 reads CASKSSGVSTDTQYF. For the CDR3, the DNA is TGTGCCAGCAAGTCGAGCGGGGTGAGCACAGATACGCAGTATTTT.

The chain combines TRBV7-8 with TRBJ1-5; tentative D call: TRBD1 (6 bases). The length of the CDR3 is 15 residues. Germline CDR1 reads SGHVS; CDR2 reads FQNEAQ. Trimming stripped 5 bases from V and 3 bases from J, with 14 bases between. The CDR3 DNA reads TGTGCCAGCAGCCCATCGGACAGAATCAATCAGCCCCAGCATTTT. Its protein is CASSPSDRINQPQHF.

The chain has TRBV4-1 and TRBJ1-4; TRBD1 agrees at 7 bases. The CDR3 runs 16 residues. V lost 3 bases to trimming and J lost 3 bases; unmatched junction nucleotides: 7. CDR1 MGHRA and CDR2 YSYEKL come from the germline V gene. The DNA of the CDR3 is TGCGCCAGCAGCCATTTTCCGGGACAGTCTAATGAAAAACTGTTTTTT. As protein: CASSHFPGQSNEKLFF.

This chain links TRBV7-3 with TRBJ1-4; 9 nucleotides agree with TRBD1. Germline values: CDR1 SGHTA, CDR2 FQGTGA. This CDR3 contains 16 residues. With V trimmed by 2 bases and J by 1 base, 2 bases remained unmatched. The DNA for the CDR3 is TGTGCCAGCAGCTTATTGGACAGGGGAACTAATGAAAAACTGTTTTTT. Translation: CASSLLDRGTNEKLFF.

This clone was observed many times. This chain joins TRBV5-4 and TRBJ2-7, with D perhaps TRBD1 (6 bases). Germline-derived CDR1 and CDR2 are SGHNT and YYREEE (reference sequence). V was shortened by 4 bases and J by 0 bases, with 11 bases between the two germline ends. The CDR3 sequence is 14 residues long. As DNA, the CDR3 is TGTGCCAGCAGCAGGGACAAACACTCCTACGAGCAGTACTTC. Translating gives CASSRDKHSYEQYF.

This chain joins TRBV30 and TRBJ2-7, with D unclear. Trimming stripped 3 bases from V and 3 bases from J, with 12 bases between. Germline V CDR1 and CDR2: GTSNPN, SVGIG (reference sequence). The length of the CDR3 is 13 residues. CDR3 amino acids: CAWRPHGIYEQYF. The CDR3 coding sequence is TGTGCCTGGAGACCCCATGGTATCTACGAGCAGTACTTC.

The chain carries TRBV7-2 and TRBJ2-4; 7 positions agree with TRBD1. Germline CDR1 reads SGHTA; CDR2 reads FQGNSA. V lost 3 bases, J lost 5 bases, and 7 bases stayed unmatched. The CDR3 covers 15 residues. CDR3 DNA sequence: TGTGCCAGCAGCTTTGAAGGGGGCAGGGAAAACATTCAGTACTTC. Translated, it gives CASSFEGGRENIQYF.